This TCR beta chain was identified in a study of blood T cell repertoires in COVID-19. Looking at the study overall: From the United States, Italy and Spain came samples of acute and convalescent COVID-19. Sources were T cells, B-cell-depleted T cells, or PBMCs; the material itself was cDNA or gDNA.

Trimming removed 10 bases at V and 7 bases at J, with 17 bases between. This CDR3 region has 13 residues. The germline V gene has CDR1 LNHDA and CDR2 SQIVND (reference sequence). In the authors' workflow: For nucleated cells, counts were estimated from reference gene primer amplification. This table comes from immunoSEQ multiplex PCR, and its TCRdb copy is limited to in-frame clones, with some not included. D and trimming were read from the DNA, whereas the V and J calls and clone size are those reported in that table. This sample has 95,000 to 120,000 clones, with 85% to 90% found just once. This receptor was identified in a woman aged 45-65 years with acute or convalescent COVID-19. This rearrangement joins TRBV19 to TRBJ1-5; D is uncertain. Specimen: peripheral blood. This CDR3 is CATSEVLWQPQHF. The CDR3 coding sequence is TGTGCCACCTCCGAGGTCCTATGGCAGCCCCAGCATTTT.